This entry describes one T cell receptor beta chain. The data were obtained in a study of OX40 agonist ivuxolimab in advanced cancers. Clones were sequenced by immunoSEQ multiplex PCR, and TCRdb holds only the in-frame ones, with some missing. The repertoire holds 80,000 to 100,000 clones, with roughly 84% as singletons. The source was CD4+ or CD8+ T cells sorted from blood, collected in a trial of the OX40 agonist ivuxolimab. This sequence originates from an adult with an advanced solid tumor such as melanoma, head and neck, liver or kidney cancer.

DNA of the CDR3: TGTGCCAGCAGCTTAGGGTCTAGCGGGGGCGGGACCCAGTACTTC. It encodes CASSLGSSGGGTQYF. This chain links TRBV5-4 with TRBJ2-5; 10 positions match TRBD2. Losses at the gene ends were 2 bases for V and 7 bases for J; bases not matched to a gene: 8. Germline CDR1 reads SGHNT; CDR2 reads YYREEE (reference sequence). CDR3 length: 15 amino acids.